Below, one TCR beta chain is given with its context. Its cognate antigen is unknown. This sample was included in a study of cytomegalovirus exposure and HLA in healthy donors. Regarding the study as a whole: The authors enumerated 150 to 200 TCR beta chains as linked to cytomegalovirus. Versus the roughly 670-donor mean, an Asian-associated ancestry cluster reportedly showed fewer N-insertions in a later analysis. Exclusion as indistinguishable affected some V segments, including TRBV6-2 and TRBV6-3.

With 60 Vbeta and 13 Jbeta primers, the PCR was carried out. Profiled with immunoSEQ multiplex PCR; TCRdb holds only in-frame clones, not every one. There are about 130,000 clones in the sample; over 9.5% occur only once, and 3.5% to 5% lies in the top ten. The CDR3 runs to 16 residues. CDR1 is MNHNY and CDR2 is SVGAGI in the germline V gene (reference sequence). V was trimmed by 6 bases and J by 0 bases, leaving 15 bases between them. This chain joins TRBV6-6 and TRBJ2-4; D perhaps matches TRBD2 (5 bases). The sequence derives from a woman aged 18 to 35 in good health and CMV-seropositive. The specimen was PBMCs. The CDR3 DNA reads TGTGCCAGCAGCCCTTCCCCCGGACTAGCCAAAAACATTCAGTACTTC. Amino acids: CASSPSPGLAKNIQYF.